This TCR beta chain appears in the sequencing data of a study of T cell responses to AZD1222 COVID-19 vaccine. Data came from immunoSEQ multiplex PCR; TCRdb stores just in-frame clones and leaves some out. The sample has under 85,000 clones, around nine tenths seen once. This CDR3 is built from 17 residues. V was cut by 2 bases and J by 2 bases, with 19 bases left in between. CDR1 SGHAT and CDR2 FQNNGV come from the germline V gene. V gene TRBV11-2 combines with J gene TRBJ2-7; possible D gene TRBD1, 5 bases. The source material was peripheral blood, sampled 28 days after the second AZD1222 dose. The sequence was obtained from an adult who received the AZD1222 COVID-19 vaccine. In DNA, the CDR3 is TGTGCCAGCAGCTTAAGTTGGGGCAGTACGACCCCCTACGAGCAGTACTTC. Protein product: CASSLSWGSTTPYEQYF.